This entry features one TCR beta chain sequence. Its antigen target is currently unknown. The record has no base qualities; no much larger clone is one base away. Libraries were built with the immunoSEQ multiplex PCR assay. TCRdb re-hosts the immuneACCESS table, in-frame sequences only. Its copies lack some clones; in the studies checked, an unresolved V gene accounts for under half of them, and the cause for the rest is not known. Here the sample has some 44,000 clones; approximately 90% occur a single time. The ten largest make up roughly 0.72% of the sample. Including the terminal cysteine and phenylalanine, the CDR3 comprises 17 residues. Here the CDR3 DNA is all that survives: 51 bases in frame from base 1. V loses 4 bases at its end and J loses 6 bases; junction bases beyond the gene matches: 12. Sequences LGHNA (CDR1) and YSLEER (CDR2) are obtained from the germline V gene. These data belong to a study of T cell changes during pregnancy in multiple sclerosis (dated by TCRdb to about 2019). About the investigation overall: In women with multiple sclerosis, the researchers looked at how the T cell repertoire shifted as pregnancy progressed.

The receptor comes from a female donor with multiple sclerosis, enrolled in a pregnancy study. The sequence joins TRBV4-3 to TRBJ2-7; TRBD2 aligns with 13 central bases. This specimen consisted of CD4+ T cells from peripheral blood mononuclear cells, obtained before pregnancy. This receptor has the CDR3 CASSLTLAGGPRSEQYF. Here is the DNA: TGCGCCAGCAGCCTAACACTAGCGGGGGGGCCTAGGAGCGAGCAGTACTTC.